Below are 18 T cell receptor beta chains sequenced from a single sample in a study of CD8 T cells in ankylosing spondylitis. These TCRs' antigens remain unknown. Using its own MiXCR run on the 5' RACE reads, TCRdb lists one record per CDR3 protein. Of 800,000 to 900,000 distinct CDR3 sequences listed, approximately 10% were seen once; the top ten hold roughly 0.51%. Whole-study results and caveats: It appeared that ankylosing spondylitis blood was characterized by a TCR beta motif of under ten highly homologous variants.

Sequencing used blood, either unsorted or a sorted T cell fraction (not recorded which). The receptor set was obtained from a male donor with ankylosing spondylitis.

This clonotype was seen a handful of times. The final CDR3 position lacks the conserved phenylalanine or tryptophan, pointing to a likely read error. This chain uses TRBV12-3 or TRBV12-4 with TRBJ2-7; 10 nucleotides align to TRBD2. V was pared by 2 bases and J by 5 bases, with 9 bases of the junction left unmatched. The CDR3 has 16 amino acids. The DNA of the CDR3 is TGTGCCAGCAGTTTAAAGGGCAGCGGGGGGGCCCACGAGCAGTACCTC. Translation gives CASSLKGSGGAHEQYL.

This clonotype turned up a few times. The J gene is TRBJ2-5, the V gene TRBV10-1; 13 positions match TRBD2. The CDR3 spans 15 residues. Trimming took 4 bases from V and 5 from J; bases not matched to a gene: 4. Germline V gives CDR1 WNHNN, CDR2 SYGVQD (reference sequence). The CDR3 region has the DNA TGCGCCAGCAGTGCGGGACTAGCGGGAACGGAGACCCAGTACTTC. Amino acids: CASSAGLAGTETQYF.

The rearrangement uses TRBV5-1 and TRBJ2-5; the match to TRBD1 covers 9 bases. Looked up from germline, CDR1 is SGHRS and CDR2 is YFSETQ. CDR3 length: 16 amino acids. The junction had 6 bases not matched to a gene; V was cut back by 0 bases and J by 3 bases. The CDR3 sequence: CASSLGRRTGEETQYF. In nucleotides, the CDR3 is TGCGCCAGCAGCTTGGGGCGCCGGACAGGGGAAGAGACCCAGTACTTC.

The chain employs TRBV20-1 and TRBJ1-1; perhaps TRBD1 as D (5 bases). The CDR3 spans 12 residues. Looked up from germline, CDR1 is DFQATT and CDR2 is SNEGSKA (reference sequence). The CDR3: CSTGTRRTEAFF. The CDR3 nucleotides are TGCAGCACAGGTACCCGGCGCACTGAAGCTTTCTTT.

The chain carries TRBV20-1 and TRBJ1-1; D possibly corresponds to TRBD1 (6 bases). Germline V gene lookup returns CDR1 DFQATT and CDR2 SNEGSKA (reference sequence). The CDR3 is 12 residues long. CDR3: CRADRTNTEAFF. DNA of the CDR3: TGCAGAGCCGACAGGACGAACACTGAAGCTTTCTTT.

This clonotype was counted between two and nine times. The chain carries TRBV18 and TRBJ2-3, with TRBD2 identical over 11 bases. CDR1 and CDR2 from the germline V gene are KGHSH and LQKENI. J was trimmed by 4 bases and V by 3 bases; bases with no gene match: 6. The CDR3 has 16 amino acids. The CDR3 is CASSPIAGGGPDTQYF. CDR3 in DNA: TGTGCCAGCTCACCGATAGCGGGAGGGGGCCCAGATACGCAGTATTTT.

This clonotype showed up just a few times. V is TRBV20-1 and J is TRBJ1-4, with a weak D call TRBD1 (6 bases). Germline CDR1 is DFQATT and CDR2 is SNEGSKA (reference sequence). The CDR3 totals 12 residues. Trimming cost V 8 bases and J 7 bases, with 14 bases left between them. The CDR3 DNA reads as TGCAGTCCTCGGGGAGGGGGTGAAAAACTGTTTTTT. As protein: CSPRGGGEKLFF.

The chain combines TRBV28 with TRBJ2-7, with a weak D call TRBD2 (6 bases). The CDR3 covers 15 residues. Germline CDR1 MDHEN, CDR2 SYDVKM. V dropped 8 bases and J dropped 1 base, with 18 bases sitting between them. This chain's CDR3 is CASVGSGQASYEQYF. The CDR3 nucleotides read TGTGCCAGCGTCGGGAGCGGGCAGGCGTCCTACGAGCAGTACTTC.

This clonotype was detected many times. The chain is built from TRBV7-2 and TRBJ2-1; the D is unclear. V was clipped by 6 bases and J by 0 bases, with 12 bases between them. The germline CDR1 and CDR2 sequences are SGHTA and FQGNSA. This CDR3 spans 15 amino acids. DNA for the CDR3: TGTGCCAGCAGTTCGACACCGAGCTCCTACAATGAGCAGTTCTTC. Its protein product is CASSSTPSSYNEQFF.

This clonotype has just a few counts. The chain uses TRBV4-2 and TRBJ2-2; TRBD2 might be the D (5 bases). CDR3 length equals 14 residues. V gave up 1 base and J gave up 5 bases, with 8 bases separating them. Germline assignment: CDR1 LGHNA and CDR2 YNFKEQ. CDR3: CASSQGRETGELFF. The DNA for the CDR3 is TGTGCCAGCAGCCAAGGACGGGAAACCGGGGAGCTGTTTTTT.

At least ten counts were recorded for this clonotype. The genes are TRBV7-2 and TRBJ2-5; perhaps TRBD2 as D (6 bases). CDR3 size: 14 residues. Trimming pared 5 bases from V and 3 bases from J, leaving 13 bases between. CDR1 is SGHTA, CDR2 FQGNSA, per germline. This CDR3 is CASSPSVSKETQYF. The CDR3 DNA sequence: TGTGCCAGCAGCCCTAGCGTTAGCAAAGAGACCCAGTACTTC.

This clonotype was seen a handful of times. The V gene is TRBV18, the J gene TRBJ2-5; D possibly uses TRBD1 or TRBD2 (5 bases each). The CDR3 contains 14 residues. Per the germline V gene, CDR1 is KGHSH and CDR2 is LQKENI. With 3 bases removed from V and 5 bases from J, the gap between germline ends came to 13 bases. CDR3 sequence: CASSPAGTGETQYF. The CDR3 region has the DNA TGTGCCAGCTCACCTGCAGGGACCGGGGAGACCCAGTACTTC. Full variable domain (remainder filled in from reference TRBV18 and TRBJ2-5): NAGVMQNPRHLVRRRGQEARLRCSPMKGHSHVYWYRQLPEEGLKFMVYLQKENIIDESGMPKERFSAEFPKEGPSILRIQQVVRGDSAAYFCASSPAGTGETQYFGPGTRLLVL.

The gene calls are TRBV7-9 and TRBJ2-7, with 7 bases aligning to TRBD1. CDR1 is SEHNR and CDR2 is FQNEAQ in the germline V gene (reference sequence). CDR3 length equals 15 residues. Unmatched junction bases numbered 6, after V lost 1 base and J lost 3 bases. The CDR3 DNA reads as TGTGCCAGCAGCTTAGAAGGGGGCCTCGGCTACGAGCAGTACTTC. The encoded protein is CASSLEGGLGYEQYF.

This rearrangement joins TRBV6-4 to TRBJ2-1, with 8 bases that match TRBD1. In germline, CDR1 is MRHNA, CDR2 SNTAGT. CDR3 length equals 13 residues. The V segment lost 4 bases and the J segment 7 bases; nucleotides outside the gene matches: 3. The CDR3 region has the DNA TGTGCCAGCAGTGTAGGGACAGGAAATGAGCAGTTCTTC. Protein product: CASSVGTGNEQFF.

This clonotype was recorded many times. The rearrangement uses TRBV20-1 and TRBJ2-1; D gene unclear. The germline V gene encodes CDR1 DFQATT and CDR2 SNEGSKA (reference sequence). V was cut by 5 bases and J by 0 bases, with 14 bases left in between. The CDR3 covers 15 residues. The CDR3 DNA is TGCAGTGCTGCAGGTTACACCTACTCCTACAATGAGCAGTTCTTC. Protein sequence: CSAAGYTYSYNEQFF.

This rearrangement joins TRBV7-9 to TRBJ1-2; no clear D. V lost 0 bases and J lost 8, with 10 bases in between. The CDR3 spans 13 residues. In germline, CDR1 is SEHNR, CDR2 FQNEAQ (reference sequence). The CDR3 loop is CASSLARIGGYTF. CDR3 nucleotides: TGTGCCAGCAGCTTAGCTCGGATTGGGGGCTACACCTTC.

This clonotype was counted only a few times. This chain links TRBV29-1 with TRBJ1-2; D is uncertain. Trimming left V 3 bases short and J 4 bases short, with 12 bases between. The CDR3 has 13 residues. Germline V gives CDR1 SQVTM, CDR2 ANQGSEA. CDR3 in DNA: TGCAGCGTTGAGATACCGGGCCTCTATGGCTACACCTTC. Translated, it gives CSVEIPGLYGYTF.

This clonotype was detected a few times. The rearrangement joins TRBV5-1 to TRBJ2-1; 13 positions agree with TRBD2. Per germline, CDR1 SGHRS and CDR2 YFSETQ. This CDR3 is built from 15 residues. V shed 5 bases and J 9 bases; nucleotides not matched to a gene: 8. CDR3 bases: TGCGCCAGCAGTTGGACTAGCGGGAGCATAGGTGAGCAGTTCTTC. It codes for CASSWTSGSIGEQFF. Supplemented by reference TRBV5-1 and TRBJ2-1, the full variable domain reads KAGVTQTPRYLIKTRGQQVTLSCSPISGHRSVSWYQQTPGQGLQFLFEYFSETQRNKGNFPGRFSGRQFSNSRSEMNVSTLELGDSALYLCASSWTSGSIGEQFFGPGTRLTVL.